The subject of this entry is one TCR beta chain. 5'RACE primed from the constant segment yielded TCR alpha and TCR beta cDNA libraries bearing sample barcodes and UMIs. Each CDR3 protein gets one entry after TCRdb re-called the 5' RACE reads with MiXCR. In the table there are approximately 350,000 distinct CDR3 sequences, approximately 27% of which are singletons. These data are taken from a study of T-cell memory formation after mild COVID-19. Across the whole study: TCR clusters were mostly confined to one donor each.

Germline loops: CDR1 SNHLY, CDR2 FYNNEI. V dropped 6 bases and J dropped 4 bases, with 20 bases sitting between them. CDR3 size: 16 residues. The sample taken for sequencing was PBMCs or a T cell subset sorted from them (not recorded which). The chain couples TRBV2 to TRBJ2-3; D possibly corresponds to TRBD2 (5 bases). The TCR was taken from an adult woman who had mild COVID-19 (a few samples of this study predate the infection). Cell type and time point are not known. CDR3 DNA sequence: TGTGCCAGCAGCGAACCGGACTGGGGTGTCCCAGATACGCAGTATTTT. Amino acid sequence: CASSEPDWGVPDTQYF.